This T cell receptor beta chain was sequenced for a study of beta chain features in type 1 diabetes. Study-wide results and caveats: Shorter TCRB CDR3s, moderately but significantly so, marked every one of the four CD4+ subsets in Type 1 diabetes patients.

Every bit of the isolated RNA underwent reverse transcription, so sequencing read expressed TCRB transcripts. Generated by immunoSEQ multiplex PCR, the TCRdb table keeps only in-frame clones and is missing some. The sample includes fewer than 350,000 clones, 15% of them seen just once. Every donor provided one heparinised blood draw, which averaged approximately 120 mL. The CDR3 loop spans 14 amino acids. Trimming stripped 0 bases from V and 1 base from J, with 4 bases between. Germline V gene sequence: CDR1 SGDLS, CDR2 YYNGEE. In this sample, this clone turned up a few times. Its antigen is still unknown. Other DNA sequences in this specimen translate into the identical CDR3.

The sequence derives from a man aged 18 to 29 with type 1 diabetes. V is TRBV9 and J is TRBJ2-2; D gene unclear. Sequencing was performed on naive CD4+ T cells from blood. CDR3: CASSVAGNTGELFF. In nucleotides, the CDR3 is TGTGCCAGCAGCGTAGCCGGGAACACCGGGGAGCTGTTTTTT.